This T cell receptor (beta chain) was recorded in a study of CXCR3-negative and CXCR3-positive naive CD8 T cells. As for the study in general: Cumulative TRB read yield was 130 million to 150 million, averaging about 1.5 +/- 0.3 million per library.

General study results and limits: Diversity in memory CD8+ cells fell much lower than the comparably high levels seen in both naive subsets. Compared with CXCR3-negative naive cells, CXCR3-positive naive cells showed more hydrophobic TRB CDR3s.

Regarding this clonotype: Antigen: not known.

The sorter processed each CD8+ T cell subset in triplicate at some 300,000 cells apiece. Phenotypically, naive CD8+ T cells corresponded to CD45RO-CCR7+CD27+CD95-. The method, 5' RACE with UMI labels, was used to prepare the TRB cDNA libraries. After re-calling the 5' RACE reads, TCRdb lists one entry per CDR3 protein, DNA absent. This repertoire includes 50,000 to 65,000 distinct CDR3 sequences. The CDR3 has 15 amino acids. CDR1 is ENHRY, CDR2 SYGVKD, per germline. The rearrangement joins TRBV10-3 to TRBJ2-1; TCRdb's D gene call, TRBD1, goes unchecked for lack of DNA. Source material: naive CXCR3+ CD8+ T cells from blood. Subset given: CD45RO-CCR7+CD27+CD95- naive CD8+ T cells expressing CXCR3 (TNR3+). This receptor was obtained from a human donor in good health. Some clones in this sample may be carry-over from other donors' samples. This CDR3 is CAISPGQGTYNEQFF.